This T cell receptor beta chain was recovered during a study of blood T cell repertoires in COVID-19. Looking at the study overall: The United States, Italy and Spain were the sources of the acute and convalescent COVID-19 samples. Sources were T cells, B-cell-depleted T cells, or PBMCs; the material itself was cDNA or gDNA.

The method was immunoSEQ multiplex PCR; TCRdb's version includes in-frame clones alone and lacks a portion of them. The data show about 240,000 clones, roughly 90% seen once. Recruits, aged about 18 to 100 years, lived in 20 to 30 US areas. Two negative PCRs, clearance, or symptom resolution were required of recovered Cohort 3 donors. Germline loops: CDR1 MNHEY, CDR2 SMNVEV (reference sequence). The CDR3 length is 13 residues. V dropped 2 bases and J dropped 3 bases, with 7 bases sitting between them. The sample taken for sequencing was PBMCs or T cells enriched from blood (not recorded which). The clonotype originates from a middle-aged man who had recovered from COVID-19. The chain recombines TRBV27 with TRBJ1-1, with D unresolved. CDR3 protein: CASSLVMYTEAFF. In nucleotides, the CDR3 is TGTGCCAGCAGTTTAGTTATGTACACTGAAGCTTTCTTT.